The 15 T cell receptor beta chains presented below share a single source sample, sequenced in a study of metastatic and nonmetastatic thyroid tumors. All patients were untreated before thyroid surgery. TCRdb re-called the PCR reads via MiXCR. The table records 6,500 to 7,000 clones, approximately 31% of them present only once. The sample was adjacent normal tissue. The receptor set was obtained from a female donor with papillary thyroid cancer or a benign thyroid nodule (not recorded which). Some clones in this sample may be carry-over from other donors' samples.

This clone was detected only a few times. At the DNA level, this CDR3 is encoded by other sequences in the same sample as well. This chain uses TRBV20-1 with TRBJ2-6; 8 nucleotides line up with TRBD2. From germline, CDR1 is DFQATT and CDR2 SNEGSKA (reference sequence). Trimming cost V 8 bases and J 7 bases; bases outside gene matches: 10. This CDR3 has 14 residues. The CDR3 DNA sequence: TGCAGTTTAGGCGGGGCGGGGGGCGCCAACGTCCTGACTTTC. Encoded protein: CSLGGAGGANVLTF.

This clone was detected ten times or more. The gene calls are TRBV5-1 and TRBJ2-1; 11 bases map to TRBD2. CDR1 is SGHRS and CDR2 is YFSETQ in the germline V gene. V was pared by 4 bases and J by 7 bases, with 10 bases of the junction left unmatched. The CDR3 runs 16 residues. Written as DNA, the CDR3 is TGCGCCAGCAGCCTCATAGCGGGGGGGCCCGGTAATGAGCAGTTCTTC. Its protein product is CASSLIAGGPGNEQFF.

This rearrangement joins TRBV24-1 to TRBJ2-7; 10 nucleotides line up with TRBD1. Germline V CDR1 and CDR2: KGHDR, SFDVKD. The CDR3 runs to 16 residues. With 7 bases clipped from V and 4 bases from J, the junction kept 12 bases outside the gene matches. This CDR3 reads CATSRMRDRGPYEQYF. CDR3 in DNA: TGTGCCACCAGCCGGATGAGGGACAGGGGCCCTTACGAGCAGTACTTC.

Concerning this clone itself: One end of the junction is discordant with germline, which a read error may explain. The chain uses TRBV20-1 and TRBJ1-2; 8 nucleotides agree with TRBD1. This CDR3 has 14 amino acids. CDR1 and CDR2 from the germline V gene are DFQATT and SNEGSKA (reference sequence). The CDR3: CSARGQAANYGYTF. DNA for the CDR3: TGCAGTGCTAGGGGACAGGCTGCTAACTATGGCTATACCTTC.

In its sample, this clone ranks as large. This sequence joins TRBV11-1 and TRBJ2-7; 12 nucleotides match TRBD2. Losses at the gene ends were 1 base for V and 5 bases for J; bases not matched to a gene: 6. The CDR3 length is 16 residues. In germline, CDR1 is SGHAT, CDR2 FQDESV (reference sequence). The CDR3 reads CASSLGLAGDLDEQYF. As DNA, the CDR3 is TGTGCCAGCAGCTTAGGACTAGCGGGAGATCTCGACGAGCAGTACTTC.

This clone was found a few times. The V and J genes are TRBV28 and TRBJ1-6; 8 bases agree with TRBD1. From germline, CDR1 is MDHEN and CDR2 SYDVKM. The V and J ends lost 5 bases and 5 bases, in that order; junction bases with no gene match: 11. The CDR3 spans 17 residues. CDR3 nucleotide sequence: TGTGCCAGCAGTGCCCTACAGGGGGTGAAGGATAATTCACCCCTCCACTTT. Translating gives CASSALQGVKDNSPLHF.

V gene TRBV6-1 combines with J gene TRBJ2-3; no definite D call. Germline V gene lookup returns CDR1 MNHNS and CDR2 SASEGT. The length of the CDR3 is 13 residues. The germline V and J ends were trimmed by 2 bases and 1 base, with 4 bases remaining between them. The CDR3 coding sequence is TGTGCCAGCAGTGAACAGGGCACAGATACGCAGTATTTT. This translates into CASSEQGTDTQYF.

The chain recombines TRBV2 with TRBJ1-5, with D tentatively TRBD1 (5 bases). The CDR3 extends over 13 amino acids. V was shortened by 8 bases and J by 3 bases, with 11 bases between the two germline ends. The germline V gene encodes CDR1 SNHLY and CDR2 FYNNEI. CDR3 in DNA: TGTGCCAGCGAAGGGGACTTCAATCAGCCCCAGCATTTT. This encodes CASEGDFNQPQHF.

This clone occurred once. The CDR3 nucleotides are TGCGCCAGCAGCCCTGACGGCGCCTACGAGCAGTACTTC. Its translation is CASSPDGAYEQYF. J is TRBJ2-7 and V is TRBV5-1; unclear D gene. This CDR3 contains 13 residues. V dropped 4 bases and J dropped 2 bases, with 10 bases sitting between them. CDR1 is SGHRS and CDR2 is YFSETQ in the germline V gene.

With regard to this clone: The junction and the germline gene differ at one end; a read error may be behind it. The CDR3 DNA reads TGCAGTGCTCATGACCGCCTCAGGTCCTACGAGCATTACTTC. Its protein is CSAHDRLRSYEHYF. The chain employs TRBV20-1 and TRBJ2-7, with D hard to call. The CDR3 runs to 14 residues. Germline values: CDR1 DFQATT, CDR2 SNEGSKA (reference sequence).

This clone is classed as medium-sized (0.01 to 0.1%). The rearrangement links TRBV6-2 or TRBV6-3 to TRBJ2-4; 9 positions agree with TRBD2. V lost 8 bases, J lost 6 bases, and 8 bases stayed unmatched. CDR3 length: 14 amino acids. Germline V gives CDR1 MNHEY, CDR2 SVGEGT. The CDR3 region is CASRLGLAINIQYF. CDR3 bases: TGTGCCAGCCGACTGGGACTAGCAATAAACATTCAGTACTTC.

The V and J genes are TRBV2 and TRBJ2-1; the D gene is possibly TRBD1 (6 bases). The CDR3 consists of 13 residues. The germline gives CDR1 SNHLY, CDR2 FYNNEI. Trimming took 4 bases from V and 8 from J, leaving 12 bases between them. CDR3 coding DNA: TGTGCCAGCAGTGGGACAGAGGTGGATGAGCAGTTCTTC. The encoded protein is CASSGTEVDEQFF.

Notes on this clone: One end of the junction does not line up with germline, which may come from a read error. The chain joins TRBV2 to TRBJ2-5; 13 bases match TRBD2. This CDR3 region has 16 residues. Germline lookup yields CDR1 SNHLY and CDR2 FYNNEI. In nucleotides, the CDR3 is TGTGCCAGAAGTGCGGGGGTGACTAGCGGGGGGAGGACCCAGTACTTC. It encodes CARSAGVTSGGRTQYF. Filled out from reference TRBV2 and TRBJ2-5, the complete variable domain reads EPEVTQTPSHQVTQMGQEVILRCVPISNHLYFYWYRQILGQKVEFLVSFYNNEISEKSEIFDDQFSVERPDGSNFTLKIRSTKLEDSAMYFCARSAGVTSGGRTQYFGPGTRLLVL.

This chain uses TRBV6-2 or TRBV6-3 with TRBJ2-7; no definite D call. Trimming pared 2 bases from V and 0 bases from J, leaving 5 bases between. There are 13 residues in the CDR3. CDR1 is MNHEY and CDR2 is SVGEGT in the germline V gene. CDR3 nucleotides: TGTGCCAGCAGTTACAAGCTCTCCTACGAGCAGTACTTC. This translates into CASSYKLSYEQYF.

This clone was seen at least ten times. The chain is built from TRBV27 and TRBJ2-6; D unclear. Germline CDR1 is MNHEY and CDR2 is SMNVEV (reference sequence). The length of the CDR3 is 17 residues. The ends were cut back, 4 bases at V and 0 bases at J, with 13 bases in the middle. The CDR3 coding sequence is TGTGCCAGCAGTTCCCTCCGCTCGAGCTCTGGGGCCAACGTCCTGACTTTC. Residues: CASSSLRSSSGANVLTF.